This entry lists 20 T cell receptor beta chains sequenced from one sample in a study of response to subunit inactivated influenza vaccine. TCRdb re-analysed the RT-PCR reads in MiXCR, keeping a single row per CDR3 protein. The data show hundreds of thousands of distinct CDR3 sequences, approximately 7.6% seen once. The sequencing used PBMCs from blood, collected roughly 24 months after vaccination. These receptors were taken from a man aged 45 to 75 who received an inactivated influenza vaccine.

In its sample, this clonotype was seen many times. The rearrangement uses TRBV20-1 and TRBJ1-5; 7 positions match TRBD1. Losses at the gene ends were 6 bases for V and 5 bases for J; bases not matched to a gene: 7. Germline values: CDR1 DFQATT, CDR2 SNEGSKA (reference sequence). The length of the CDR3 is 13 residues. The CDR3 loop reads CSAPDRVDQPQHF. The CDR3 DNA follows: TGCAGTGCCCCTGACAGGGTGGATCAGCCCCAGCATTTT.

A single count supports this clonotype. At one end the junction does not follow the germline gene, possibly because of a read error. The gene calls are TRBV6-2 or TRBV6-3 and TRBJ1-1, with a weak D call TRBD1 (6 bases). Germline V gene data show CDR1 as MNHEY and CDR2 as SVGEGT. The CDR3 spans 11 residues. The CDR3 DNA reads TGTGCCAGCAGTGACCCCTCGGGACACGACTTT. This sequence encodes CASSDPSGHDF.

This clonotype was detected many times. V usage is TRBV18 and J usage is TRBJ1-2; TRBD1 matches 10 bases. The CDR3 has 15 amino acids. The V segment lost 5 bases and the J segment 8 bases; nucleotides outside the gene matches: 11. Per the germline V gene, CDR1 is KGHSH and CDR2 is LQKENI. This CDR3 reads CASSASTGGSEGYTF. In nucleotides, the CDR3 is TGTGCCAGCTCAGCCTCGACAGGGGGCTCGGAAGGCTACACCTTC.

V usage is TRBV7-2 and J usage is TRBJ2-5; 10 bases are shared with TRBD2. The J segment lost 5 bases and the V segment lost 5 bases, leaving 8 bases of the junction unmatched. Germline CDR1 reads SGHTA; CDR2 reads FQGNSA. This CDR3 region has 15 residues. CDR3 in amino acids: CASSQWGTSVETQYF. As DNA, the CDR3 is TGTGCCAGCAGCCAATGGGGGACTAGCGTTGAGACCCAGTACTTC.

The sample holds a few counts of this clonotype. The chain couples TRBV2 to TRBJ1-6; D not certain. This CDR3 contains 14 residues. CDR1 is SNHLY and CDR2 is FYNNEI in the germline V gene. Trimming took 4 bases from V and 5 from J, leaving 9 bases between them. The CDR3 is CASSVWSNNSPLHF. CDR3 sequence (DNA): TGTGCCAGCAGTGTTTGGAGTAATAATTCACCCCTCCACTTT.

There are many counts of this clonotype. The DNA of the CDR3 is TGTGCCAGCAGTCCAACGCGGGCCGGGAACTACGAGCAGTACTTC. Protein product: CASSPTRAGNYEQYF. V usage is TRBV27 and J usage is TRBJ2-7; D is possibly TRBD2 (5 bases). The CDR3 contains 15 residues. Germline CDR1 is MNHEY and CDR2 is SMNVEV (reference sequence). Between the trimmed V and J ends, which lost 5 bases and 3 bases, there was a span of 17 bases.

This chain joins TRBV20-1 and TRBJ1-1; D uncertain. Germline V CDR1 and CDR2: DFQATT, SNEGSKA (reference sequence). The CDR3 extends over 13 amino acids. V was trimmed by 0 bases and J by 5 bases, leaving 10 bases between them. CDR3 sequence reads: CSARDLGRTEAFF. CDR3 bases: TGCAGTGCTAGAGATCTTGGGAGAACTGAAGCTTTCTTT.

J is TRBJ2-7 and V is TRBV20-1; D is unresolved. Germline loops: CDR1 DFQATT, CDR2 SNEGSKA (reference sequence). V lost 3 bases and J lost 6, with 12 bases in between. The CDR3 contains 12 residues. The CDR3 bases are TGCAGTGCTAGGGTTCCTGGTGCCGAGCAGTACTTC. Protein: CSARVPGAEQYF.

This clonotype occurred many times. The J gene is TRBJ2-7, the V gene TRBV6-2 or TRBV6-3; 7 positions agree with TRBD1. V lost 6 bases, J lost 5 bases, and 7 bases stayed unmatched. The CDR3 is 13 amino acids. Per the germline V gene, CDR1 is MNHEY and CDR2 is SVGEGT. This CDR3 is CASRISQGNEQYF. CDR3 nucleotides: TGTGCCAGCAGGATCTCACAGGGGAACGAGCAGTACTTC.

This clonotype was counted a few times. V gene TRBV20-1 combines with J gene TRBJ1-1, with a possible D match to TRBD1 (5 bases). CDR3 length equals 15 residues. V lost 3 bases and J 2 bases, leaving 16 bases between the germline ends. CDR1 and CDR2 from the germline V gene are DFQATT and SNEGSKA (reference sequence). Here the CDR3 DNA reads TGCAGTGCTAGTAAAGGGGTCGCCCACAACACTGAAGCTTTCTTT. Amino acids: CSASKGVAHNTEAFF.

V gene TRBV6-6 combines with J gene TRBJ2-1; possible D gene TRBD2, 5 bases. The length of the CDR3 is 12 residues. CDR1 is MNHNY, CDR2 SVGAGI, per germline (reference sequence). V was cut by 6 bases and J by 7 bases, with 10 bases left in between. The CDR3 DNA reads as TGTGCCAGCAGGGGCCGGGGAAATGAGCAGTTCTTC. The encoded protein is CASRGRGNEQFF.

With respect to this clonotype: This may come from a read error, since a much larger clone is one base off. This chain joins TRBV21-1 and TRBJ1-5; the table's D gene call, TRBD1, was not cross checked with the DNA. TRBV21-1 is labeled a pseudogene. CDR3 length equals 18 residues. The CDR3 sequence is CASSKLGWTGKGSQPQHF. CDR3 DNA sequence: TGTGCCAGCAGCAAATTGGGGTGGACAGGGAAGGGATCTCAGCCCCAGCATTTT.

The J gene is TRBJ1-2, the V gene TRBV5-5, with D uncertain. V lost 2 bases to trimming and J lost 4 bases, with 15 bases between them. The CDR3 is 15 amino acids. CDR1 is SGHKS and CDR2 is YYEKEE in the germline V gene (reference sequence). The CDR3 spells CASSFEWGRSYGYTF. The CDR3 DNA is TGTGCCAGCAGCTTTGAATGGGGAAGGAGCTATGGCTACACCTTC. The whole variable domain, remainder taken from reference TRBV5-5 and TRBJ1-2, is DAGVTQSPTHLIKTRGQQVTLRCSPISGHKSVSWYQQVLGQGPQFIFQYYEKEERGRGNFPDRFSARQFPNYSSELNVNALLLGDSALYLCASSFEWGRSYGYTFGSGTRLTVV.

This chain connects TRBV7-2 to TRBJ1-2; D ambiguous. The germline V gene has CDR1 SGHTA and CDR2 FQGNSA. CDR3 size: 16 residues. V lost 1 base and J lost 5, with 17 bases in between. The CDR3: CASSLVLSIPIYGYTF. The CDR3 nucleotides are TGTGCCAGCAGCTTAGTTTTGTCCATACCTATATATGGCTACACCTTC.

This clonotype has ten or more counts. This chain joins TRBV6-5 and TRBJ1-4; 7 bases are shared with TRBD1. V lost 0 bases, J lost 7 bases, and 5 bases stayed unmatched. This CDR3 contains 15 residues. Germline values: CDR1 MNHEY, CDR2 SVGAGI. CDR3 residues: CASSYSTGMGEKLFF. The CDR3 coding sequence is TGTGCCAGCAGTTACTCGACAGGGATGGGTGAAAAACTGTTTTTT.

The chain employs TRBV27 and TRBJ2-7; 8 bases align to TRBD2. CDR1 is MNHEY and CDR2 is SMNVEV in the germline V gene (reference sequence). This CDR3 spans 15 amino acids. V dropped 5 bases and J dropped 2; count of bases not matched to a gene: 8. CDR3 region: CASSASGGLTYEQYF. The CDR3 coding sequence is TGTGCCAGCAGTGCAAGCGGGGGTCTTACCTACGAGCAGTACTTC.

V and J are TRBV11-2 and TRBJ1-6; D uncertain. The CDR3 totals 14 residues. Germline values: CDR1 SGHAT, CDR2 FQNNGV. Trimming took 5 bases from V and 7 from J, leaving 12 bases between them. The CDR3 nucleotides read TGTGCCAGCAGCCGACAAATTCCGAATTCACCCCTCCACTTT. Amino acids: CASSRQIPNSPLHF.

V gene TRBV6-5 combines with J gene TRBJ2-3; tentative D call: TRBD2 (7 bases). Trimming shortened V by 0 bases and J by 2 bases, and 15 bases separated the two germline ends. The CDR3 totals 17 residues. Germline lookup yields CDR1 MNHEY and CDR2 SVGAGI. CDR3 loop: CASSYSGGGRNTDTQYF. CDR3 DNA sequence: TGTGCCAGCAGTTACTCCGGCGGGGGCCGGAACACAGATACGCAGTATTTT.

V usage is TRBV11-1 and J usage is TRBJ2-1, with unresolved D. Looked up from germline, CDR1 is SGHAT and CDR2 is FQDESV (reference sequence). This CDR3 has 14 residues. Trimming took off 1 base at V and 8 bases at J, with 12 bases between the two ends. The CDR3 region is CASSLGTASDEQFF. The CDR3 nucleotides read TGTGCCAGCAGCTTAGGGACCGCGTCCGATGAGCAGTTCTTC. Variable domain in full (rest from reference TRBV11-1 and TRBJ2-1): EAEVAQSPRYKITEKSQAVAFWCDPISGHATLYWYRQILGQGPELLVQFQDESVVDDSQLPKDRFSAERLKGVDSTLKIQPAELGDSAMYLCASSLGTASDEQFFGPGTRLTVL.

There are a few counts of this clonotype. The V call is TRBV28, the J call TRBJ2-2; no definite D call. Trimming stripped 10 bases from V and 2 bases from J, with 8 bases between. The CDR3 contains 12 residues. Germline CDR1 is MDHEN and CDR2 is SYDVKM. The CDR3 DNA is TGTGCCACGCGACACAACACCGGGGAGCTGTTTTTT. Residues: CATRHNTGELFF.